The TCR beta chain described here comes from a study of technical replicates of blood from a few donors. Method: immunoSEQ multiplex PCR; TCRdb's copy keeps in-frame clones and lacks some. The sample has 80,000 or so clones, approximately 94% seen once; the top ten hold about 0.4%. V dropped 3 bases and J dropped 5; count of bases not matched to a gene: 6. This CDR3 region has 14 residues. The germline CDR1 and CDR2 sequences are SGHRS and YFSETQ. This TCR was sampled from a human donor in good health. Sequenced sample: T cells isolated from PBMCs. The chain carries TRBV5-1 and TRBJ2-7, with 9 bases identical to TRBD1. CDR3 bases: TGCGCCAGCAGCTACTACCGGGACAGGGACGAGCAGTACTTC. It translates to CASSYYRDRDEQYF.